This T cell receptor (beta chain) was sequenced for a study of early T cells in non-severe SARS-CoV-2 infection. Study context: Sequenced material consisted of bulk RNA (from unsorted whole blood), and chains were unpaired.

General study results and limits: Anti-spike CD8 specificities were favored by VDJdb matching, whose results missed private and CD4 specificities.

Attachment of unique molecular identifiers to individual cDNA molecules was performed. TCRdb re-called the 5' RACE reads with MiXCR, one entry per CDR3 protein. The sample lists 81,000 or so distinct CDR3 sequences, over 9.5% occurring once. Turning to this clonotype: Its antigen is still unknown.

Germline V gives CDR1 GTSNPN, CDR2 SVGIG (reference sequence). Trimming took off 0 bases at V and 10 bases at J, with 18 bases between the two ends. CDR3 length equals 15 residues. The rearrangement joins TRBV30 to TRBJ1-4; D is possibly TRBD1 (6 bases). This receptor was identified in an adult who was a healthcare worker with PCR-confirmed SARS-CoV-2 infection or an uninfected control (not recorded which). Source material: whole blood. The CDR3 region is CAWSVQGAGGVKLFF. CDR3 sequence (DNA): TGTGCCTGGAGTGTACAAGGGGCCGGGGGCGTAAAACTGTTTTTT.